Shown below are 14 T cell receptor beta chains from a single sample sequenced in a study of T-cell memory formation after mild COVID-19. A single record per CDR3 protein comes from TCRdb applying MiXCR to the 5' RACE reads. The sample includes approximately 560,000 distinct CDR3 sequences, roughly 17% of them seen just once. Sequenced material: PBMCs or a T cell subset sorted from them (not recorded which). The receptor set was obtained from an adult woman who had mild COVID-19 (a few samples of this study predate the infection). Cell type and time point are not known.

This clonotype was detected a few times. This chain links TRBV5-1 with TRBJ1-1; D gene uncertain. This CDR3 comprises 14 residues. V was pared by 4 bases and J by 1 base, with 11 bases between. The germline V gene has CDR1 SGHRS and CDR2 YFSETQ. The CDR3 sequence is CASSGNPPNTEAFF. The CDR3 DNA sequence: TGCGCCAGCAGCGGGAACCCCCCGAACACTGAAGCTTTCTTT.

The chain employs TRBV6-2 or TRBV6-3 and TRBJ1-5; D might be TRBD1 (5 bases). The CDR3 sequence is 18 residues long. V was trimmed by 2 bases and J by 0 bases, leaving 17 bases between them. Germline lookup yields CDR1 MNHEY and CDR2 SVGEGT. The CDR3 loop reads CASSYPIGHIRSNQPQHF. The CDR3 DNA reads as TGTGCCAGCAGTTACCCAATTGGACACATCCGTAGCAATCAGCCCCAGCATTTT.

This chain's CDR3 is CASSPGVLVAGGDTQYF. DNA of the CDR3: TGCGCCAGCAGCCCAGGGGTGTTAGTAGCGGGAGGAGATACGCAGTATTTT. The V and J genes are TRBV5-1 and TRBJ2-3; 10 positions agree with TRBD2. The CDR3 length is 17 residues. Trimming cost V 4 bases and J 5 bases; bases outside gene matches: 13. Germline V gives CDR1 SGHRS, CDR2 YFSETQ.

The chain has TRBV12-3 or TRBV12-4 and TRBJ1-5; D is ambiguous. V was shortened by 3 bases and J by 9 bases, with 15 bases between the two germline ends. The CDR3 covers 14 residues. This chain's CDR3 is CASSFQGPQVPQHF. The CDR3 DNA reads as TGTGCCAGCAGTTTCCAAGGGCCCCAGGTGCCCCAGCATTTT.

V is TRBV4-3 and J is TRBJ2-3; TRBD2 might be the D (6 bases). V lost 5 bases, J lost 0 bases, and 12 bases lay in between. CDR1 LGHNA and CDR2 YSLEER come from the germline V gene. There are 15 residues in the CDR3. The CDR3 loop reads CASSSRGSSTDTQYF. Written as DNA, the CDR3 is TGCGCCAGCAGCTCCCGGGGGTCTAGCACAGATACGCAGTATTTT.

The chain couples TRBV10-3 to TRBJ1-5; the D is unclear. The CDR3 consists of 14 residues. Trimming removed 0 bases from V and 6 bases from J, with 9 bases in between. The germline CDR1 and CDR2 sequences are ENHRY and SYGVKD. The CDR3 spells CAISESGGLQPQHF. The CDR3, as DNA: TGTGCCATCAGTGAGTCCGGAGGGCTTCAGCCCCAGCATTTT.

The CDR3 DNA reads TGTGCCAGCAAAACCTATAAGAGGACTAGCGGGAGCCCCTCCTACAATGAGCAGTTCTTC. Residues: CASKTYKRTSGSPSYNEQFF. This chain connects TRBV6-2 or TRBV6-3 to TRBJ2-1; 13 nucleotides match TRBD2. V trimming: 7 bases; J trimming: 0 bases; junction bases outside the gene matches: 15. CDR1 and CDR2 (germline): MNHEY, SVGEGT. The CDR3 totals 20 residues.

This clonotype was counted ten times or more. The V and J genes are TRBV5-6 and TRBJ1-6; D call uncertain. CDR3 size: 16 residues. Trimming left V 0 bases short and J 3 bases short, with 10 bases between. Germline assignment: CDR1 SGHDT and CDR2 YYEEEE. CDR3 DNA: TGTGCCAGCAGCTTGGAGGGAACTCTCTATAATTCACCCCTCCACTTT. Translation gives CASSLEGTLYNSPLHF.

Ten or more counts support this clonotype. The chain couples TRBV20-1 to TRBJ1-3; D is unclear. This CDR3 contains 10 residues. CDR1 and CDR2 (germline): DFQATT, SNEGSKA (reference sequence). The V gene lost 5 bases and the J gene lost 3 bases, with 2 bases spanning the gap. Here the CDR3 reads CSARGNTIYF. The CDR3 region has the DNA TGCAGTGCTCGTGGAAACACCATATATTTT.

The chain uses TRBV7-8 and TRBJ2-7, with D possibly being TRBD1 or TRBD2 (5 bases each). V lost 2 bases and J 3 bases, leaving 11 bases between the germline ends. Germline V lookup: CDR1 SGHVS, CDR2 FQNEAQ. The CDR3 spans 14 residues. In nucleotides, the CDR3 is TGTGCCAGCAGCTTACTGGGGGAACTCTACGAGCAGTACTTC. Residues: CASSLLGELYEQYF.

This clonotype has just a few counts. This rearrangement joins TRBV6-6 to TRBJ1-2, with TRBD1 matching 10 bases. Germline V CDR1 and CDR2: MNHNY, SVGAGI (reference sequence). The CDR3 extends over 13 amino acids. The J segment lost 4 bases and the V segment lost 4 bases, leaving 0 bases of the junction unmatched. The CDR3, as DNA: TGTGCCAGCAGTTGGGACAGGGGCTATGGCTACACCTTC. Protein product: CASSWDRGYGYTF.

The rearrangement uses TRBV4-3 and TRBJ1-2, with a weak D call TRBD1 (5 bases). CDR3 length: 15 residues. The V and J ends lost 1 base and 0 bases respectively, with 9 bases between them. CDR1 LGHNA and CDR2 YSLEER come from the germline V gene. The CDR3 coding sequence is TGCGCCAGCAGCCAAGGAGGGGCGTCTAACTATGGCTACACCTTC. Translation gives CASSQGGASNYGYTF.

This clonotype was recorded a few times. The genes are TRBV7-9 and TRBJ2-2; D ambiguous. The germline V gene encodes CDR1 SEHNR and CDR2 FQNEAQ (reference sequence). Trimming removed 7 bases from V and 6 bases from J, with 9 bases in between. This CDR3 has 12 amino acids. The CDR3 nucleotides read TGTGCCAGCACGGTTCTCGCCGGGGAGCTGTTTTTT. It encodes CASTVLAGELFF. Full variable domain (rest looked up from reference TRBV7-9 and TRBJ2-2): DTGVSQNPRHKITKRGQNVTFRCDPISEHNRLYWYRQTLGQGPEFLTYFQNEAQLEKSRLLSDRFSAERPKGSFSTLEIQRTEQGDSAMYLCASTVLAGELFFGEGSRLTVL.

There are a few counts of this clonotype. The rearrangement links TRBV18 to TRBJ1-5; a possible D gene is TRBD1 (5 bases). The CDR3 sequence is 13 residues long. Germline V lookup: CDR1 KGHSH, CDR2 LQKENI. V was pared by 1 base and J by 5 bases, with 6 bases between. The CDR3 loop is CASSPLRDQPQHF. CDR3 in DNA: TGTGCCAGCTCACCACTCAGGGATCAGCCCCAGCATTTT.